The clone carrying this T cell receptor (beta chain) has only a few counts. Construction of the TCRbeta library involved unique molecular identifiers. TCRdb reanalysed the PCR reads using MiXCR and keeps one entry per CDR3 protein. This sample yields hundreds of thousands of distinct CDR3 sequences, of which roughly 17% are seen a single time; around 0.96% belongs to the top ten. The data were taken from a study of T-cell reconstitution after alpha-beta-depleted transplantation in children. CDR1 is MNHEY and CDR2 is SMNVEV in the germline V gene (reference sequence). Trimming removed 5 bases from V and 2 bases from J, with 10 bases in between. This CDR3 is built from 13 residues.

This specimen consisted of PBMCs from the stem cell graft donor, obtained from the stem cell graft. The rearrangement uses TRBV27 and TRBJ2-7; possible D gene TRBD2, 6 bases. The receptor was derived from a human donor who donated a stem cell graft to a child with acute myeloid leukemia. The CDR3 nucleotides read TGTGCCAGCAGTCGGGGACTTGCCTACGAGCAGTACTTC. This encodes CASSRGLAYEQYF.